The 23 T cell receptor beta chains below all came from one sample that was sequenced in a study of blood T cell repertoires in COVID-19. Some clones are missing from TCRdb's copy, which holds only in-frame ones; the method was immunoSEQ multiplex PCR. The profile shows under 130,000 clones, roughly 84% of them singletons. The sequenced material came from peripheral blood. The receptors come from a human donor in a cohort sampled during active COVID-19.

J is TRBJ1-6 and V is TRBV2, with D unclear. Trimming stripped 0 bases from V and 10 bases from J, with 13 bases between. CDR3 length equals 15 residues. CDR1 is SNHLY and CDR2 is FYNNEI in the germline V gene. CDR3 DNA sequence: TGTGCCAGCAGTGAAGCTCCCAACAGAGACTCACCCCTCCACTTT. As protein: CASSEAPNRDSPLHF.

Here the CDR3 DNA reads TGCGCCAGCAACACCGGGTCCCTTGGGGAAAAACTGTTTTTT. It is translated as CASNTGSLGEKLFF. The chain couples TRBV5-1 to TRBJ1-4; unclear D gene. The CDR3 has 14 residues. The germline V and J ends were trimmed by 6 bases and 8 bases, with 17 bases remaining between them. Germline V gene lookup returns CDR1 SGHRS and CDR2 YFSETQ.

The gene calls are TRBV9 and TRBJ2-1; D not certain. This CDR3 has 14 amino acids. Germline loops: CDR1 SGDLS, CDR2 YYNGEE. Trimming removed 2 bases from V and 5 bases from J, with 11 bases in between. The CDR3 protein is CASSVSQQNNEQFF. DNA of the CDR3: TGTGCCAGCAGCGTTAGCCAACAAAACAATGAGCAGTTCTTC.

The V call is TRBV5-1, the J call TRBJ2-1, with TRBD2 identical over 9 bases. In germline, CDR1 is SGHRS, CDR2 YFSETQ. The CDR3 has 17 residues. The ends lost 0 bases at V and 5 bases at J; junction bases unmatched: 9. The CDR3 DNA reads TGCGCCAGCAGCTTGGCCTTGGTAGCGGGGGAAAACAATGAGCAGTTCTTC. This codes for CASSLALVAGENNEQFF.

The CDR3 DNA reads as TGTGCCAGCAGTTTATCGGGCGGGGGGGTTGCAGATACGCAGTATTTT. As protein: CASSLSGGGVADTQYF. This rearrangement joins TRBV27 to TRBJ2-3; 9 nucleotides agree with TRBD2. V was pared by 0 bases and J by 4 bases, with 5 bases of the junction left unmatched. Germline V CDR1 and CDR2: MNHEY, SMNVEV (reference sequence). The CDR3 totals 16 residues.

The rearrangement uses TRBV7-6 and TRBJ2-5; 11 positions match TRBD2. Trimming removed 1 base from V and 1 base from J; junction bases left unmatched: 5. The CDR3 length is 17 residues. Germline V CDR1 and CDR2: SGHVS, FNYEAQ. Here the CDR3 DNA reads TGTGCCAGCAGCTTAGGGCTAGCGGGGGGCCCCCAAGAGACCCAGTACTTC. Translation: CASSLGLAGGPQETQYF.

The gene calls are TRBV5-5 and TRBJ1-5; 9 nucleotides line up with TRBD1. The CDR3 contains 14 residues. The V segment lost 2 bases and the J segment 3 bases; nucleotides outside the gene matches: 0. CDR1 is SGHKS and CDR2 is YYEKEE in the germline V gene (reference sequence). The DNA of the CDR3 is TGTGCCAGCAGCTTACAGGGGGCCAATCAGCCCCAGCATTTT. Its protein product is CASSLQGANQPQHF.

The chain has TRBV6-2 or TRBV6-3 and TRBJ1-5, with no clear D. The ends were cut back, 2 bases at V and 4 bases at J, with 6 bases in the middle. The CDR3 has 13 amino acids. Germline CDR1 and CDR2: MNHEY and SVGEGT. CDR3 sequence (DNA): TGTGCCAGCAGTTACACGGGGAATCAGCCCCAGCATTTT. It translates to CASSYTGNQPQHF.

V is TRBV28 and J is TRBJ2-5; TRBD1 aligns across 7 bases. V shed 2 bases and J 3 bases; nucleotides not matched to a gene: 6. Per germline, CDR1 MDHEN and CDR2 SYDVKM. The CDR3 is made up of 15 amino acids. This CDR3 is CASSLIDREKETQYF. The CDR3 coding sequence is TGTGCCAGCAGTTTAATAGACAGGGAAAAAGAGACCCAGTACTTC. Variable domain in full (rest from reference TRBV28 and TRBJ2-5): DVKVTQSSRYLVKRTGEKVFLECVQDMDHENMFWYRQDPGLGLRLIYFSYDVKMKEKGDIPEGYSVSREKKERFSLILESASTNQTSMYLCASSLIDREKETQYFGPGTRLLVL.

This clone was seen a handful of times. The chain is built from TRBV7-9 and TRBJ2-7, with D possibly TRBD1 on 5 matching bases. Trimming stripped 6 bases from V and 6 bases from J, with 15 bases between. Germline assignment: CDR1 SEHNR and CDR2 FQNEAQ (reference sequence). The CDR3 has 13 residues. DNA for the CDR3: TGTGCCAGCAGACCAAAAGGACAATCCGAGCAGTACTTC. Protein: CASRPKGQSEQYF.

The genes are TRBV29-1 and TRBJ1-6; D uncertain. Germline CDR1 reads SQVTM; CDR2 reads ANQGSEA. The V and J ends lost 4 bases and 7 bases respectively, with 5 bases between them. This CDR3 is 11 amino acids long. The CDR3 is CSVGENSPLHF. The CDR3 DNA follows: TGCAGCGTTGGGGAGAATTCACCCCTCCACTTT.

This chain joins TRBV2 and TRBJ1-1, with 8 nucleotides matching TRBD1. Germline trimming cut 7 bases from V and 1 base from J; bases unmatched to any gene: 8. CDR1 is SNHLY, CDR2 FYNNEI, per germline. The CDR3 totals 15 residues. In DNA, the CDR3 is TGTGCCAGCAATCAGGAGACAGGGGCGAACACTGAAGCTTTCTTT. The encoded protein is CASNQETGANTEAFF.

This clone was seen more than once but under ten times. The V gene is TRBV7-9, the J gene TRBJ2-7; D might be TRBD1 (6 bases). CDR1 and CDR2 (germline): SEHNR, FQNEAQ (reference sequence). The CDR3 is 15 amino acids. Trimming removed 6 bases at V and 3 bases at J, with 18 bases between. CDR3 coding DNA: TGTGCCAGCAGATCCAAGGGGGACCCAAGCTACGAGCAGTACTTC. Translating gives CASRSKGDPSYEQYF. The complete variable domain, with remaining parts taken from reference TRBV7-9 and TRBJ2-7, reads DTGVSQNPRHKITKRGQNVTFRCDPISEHNRLYWYRQTLGQGPEFLTYFQNEAQLEKSRLLSDRFSAERPKGSFSTLEIQRTEQGDSAMYLCASRSKGDPSYEQYFGPGTRLTVT.

The chain couples TRBV9 to TRBJ1-3; D call uncertain. Trimming removed 3 bases at V and 2 bases at J, with 12 bases between. The CDR3 loop spans 15 amino acids. The V gene's germline CDR1 is SGDLS and CDR2 YYNGEE. For the CDR3, the DNA is TGTGCCAGCAGCGGGCCGTCGGGGACTGGAAACACCATATATTTT. Protein: CASSGPSGTGNTIYF. The variable domain in full, with the rest retrieved from reference TRBV9 and TRBJ1-3, is DSGVTQTPKHLITATGQRVTLRCSPRSGDLSVYWYQQSLDQGLQFLIQYYNGEERAKGNILERFSAQQFPDLHSELNLSSLELGDSALYFCASSGPSGTGNTIYFGEGSWLTVV.

This rearrangement joins TRBV30 to TRBJ1-6; D perhaps matches TRBD1 (5 bases). The CDR3 is made up of 14 amino acids. Germline V gene data show CDR1 as GTSNPN and CDR2 as SVGIG (reference sequence). Deletions cut 6 bases from V and 3 bases from J, with 12 bases between. The CDR3 loop reads CACIQGDYNSPLHF. In DNA, the CDR3 is TGTGCCTGCATACAAGGGGACTATAATTCACCCCTCCACTTT.

The gene calls are TRBV6-5 and TRBJ2-1; 8 nucleotides match TRBD1. The germline CDR1 and CDR2 sequences are MNHEY and SVGAGI. The CDR3 is made up of 15 amino acids. V lost 2 bases to trimming and J lost 6 bases; unmatched junction nucleotides: 6. The CDR3 nucleotides read TGTGCCAGCAGTTACCCTGGACAGGGAGGCAATGAGCAGTTCTTC. This encodes CASSYPGQGGNEQFF.

The rearrangement uses TRBV10-1 and TRBJ2-2; tentative D call: TRBD1 (6 bases). The V end was cut by 6 bases, the J end by 5 bases, with 16 bases between. The CDR3 has 15 amino acids. Per the germline V gene, CDR1 is WNHNN and CDR2 is SYGVQD (reference sequence). The CDR3 sequence: CASSIDRIGTGELFF. Written as DNA, the CDR3 is TGCGCCAGCAGCATTGACAGGATTGGGACCGGGGAGCTGTTTTTT.

The rearrangement joins TRBV9 to TRBJ1-1; no firm D call. The V end was cut by 0 bases, the J end by 1 base, with 10 bases between. The CDR3 length is 15 residues. The germline V gene has CDR1 SGDLS and CDR2 YYNGEE. CDR3 sequence reads: CASSVVGESNTEAFF. The CDR3 nucleotides read TGTGCCAGCAGCGTAGTCGGGGAGTCGAACACTGAAGCTTTCTTT.

The V gene is TRBV5-1, the J gene TRBJ1-1; TRBD1 might be the D (6 bases). Germline V lookup: CDR1 SGHRS, CDR2 YFSETQ. The CDR3 covers 18 residues. V shed 3 bases and J shed 1 base, with 22 bases lying between them. As DNA, the CDR3 is TGCGCCAGCAGCTCGACGGTGGGGGCGCCCCGTGGGAACACTGAAGCTTTCTTT. Protein: CASSSTVGAPRGNTEAFF. The full variable domain, with the rest looked up from reference TRBV5-1 and TRBJ1-1, is KAGVTQTPRYLIKTRGQQVTLSCSPISGHRSVSWYQQTPGQGLQFLFEYFSETQRNKGNFPGRFSGRQFSNSRSEMNVSTLELGDSALYLCASSSTVGAPRGNTEAFFGQGTRLTVV.

This sequence joins TRBV21-1 and TRBJ1-4; the D call TRBD1 from the table was never checked on the DNA. TRBV21-1 is annotated as a pseudogene. The CDR3 length is 15 residues. As DNA, the CDR3 is TGTGCCAGCAGCAAATTCAGGGTGAGGAATGAAAAACTGTTTTTT. It translates to CASSKFRVRNEKLFF.

The chain has TRBV30 and TRBJ1-4; a possible D gene is TRBD1 (5 bases). CDR1 GTSNPN and CDR2 SVGIG come from the germline V gene (reference sequence). This CDR3 has 15 amino acids. Trimming cost V 2 bases and J 0 bases, with 10 bases left between them. The CDR3, as DNA: TGTGCCTGGAGTTCTCCGGGGGCAACTAATGAAAAACTGTTTTTT. Translating gives CAWSSPGATNEKLFF.

The V call is TRBV23-1, the J call TRBJ2-7; D call uncertain. TRBV23-1 is annotated as an ORF whose role is uncertain. Trimming left V 4 bases short and J 2 bases short, with 18 bases between. The CDR3 runs 16 residues. CDR3 nucleotide sequence: TGCGCCAGCAGTCTCCCCAGCCGGGTACTAACCTACGAGCAGTACTTC. It specifies CASSLPSRVLTYEQYF.

The chain joins TRBV5-1 to TRBJ1-1, with D maybe TRBD1 (5 bases). The length of the CDR3 is 15 residues. The germline CDR1 and CDR2 sequences are SGHRS and YFSETQ. The V end lost 0 bases, the J end lost 0 bases, and 9 bases lay between the germline ends. The CDR3: CASSLVGALNTEAFF. The CDR3 DNA reads TGCGCCAGCAGCTTGGTTGGGGCCCTGAACACTGAAGCTTTCTTT.